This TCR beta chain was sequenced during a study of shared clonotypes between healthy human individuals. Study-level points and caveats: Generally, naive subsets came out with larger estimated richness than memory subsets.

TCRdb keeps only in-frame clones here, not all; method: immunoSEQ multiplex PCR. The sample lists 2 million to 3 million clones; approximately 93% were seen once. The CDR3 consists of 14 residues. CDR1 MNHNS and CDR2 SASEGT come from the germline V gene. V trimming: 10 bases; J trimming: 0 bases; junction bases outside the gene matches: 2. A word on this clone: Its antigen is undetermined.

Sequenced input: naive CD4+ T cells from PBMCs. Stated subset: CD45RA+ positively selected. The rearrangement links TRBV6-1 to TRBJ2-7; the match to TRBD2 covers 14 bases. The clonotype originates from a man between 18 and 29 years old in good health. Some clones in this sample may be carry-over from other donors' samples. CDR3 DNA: TGTGCCACCGGGACTAGCGGGAGCTCCTACGAGCAGTACTTC. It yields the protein CATGTSGSSYEQYF.